The following is a TCR beta chain sequence with its context. Its target is not known. The sample comes from a study of CD8+CD57+ T cells in acquired aplastic anemia. Study-wide points: Significance was not reached for CD8+ Simpson's diversity between patients and controls. The same twenty-nine CD8+ CDR3 sequences occurred in patients and in controls.

Selection for sequencing was limited to patients who had shown CD8+CD57+ cell expansion by flow cytometry. There was no therapy given to any patient before the blood sampling took place. V dropped 3 bases and J dropped 4; count of bases not matched to a gene: 4. The CDR3 loop spans 14 amino acids. Germline V gene data show CDR1 as LNHNV and CDR2 as YYDKDF (reference sequence). CDR3 and TCR beta VDJ profiling relied on a genomic DNA template. TCRdb called the reads again in MiXCR, with one record for every CDR3 protein. Among 170,000 or so distinct CDR3 sequences listed, more than 40% were seen once. Sequencing input: sorted CD4+, CD8+, or CD8+CD57+ T cells (not recorded which) from PBMCs. This TCR derives from a human donor with aplastic anemia. The genes are TRBV15 and TRBJ1-1; 8 nucleotides match TRBD1. The CDR3 region is CATSRDTGGTEAFF. CDR3 coding DNA: TGTGCCACCAGCAGGGATACAGGGGGCACTGAAGCTTTCTTT.